Here is one T cell receptor (beta chain) with its context. Between the trimmed V and J ends, which lost 1 base and 4 bases, there was a span of 11 bases. The CDR3 runs to 14 residues. CDR1 GTSNPN and CDR2 SVGIG come from the germline V gene (reference sequence). The data were obtained in a study of blood T cell repertoires in COVID-19. Across the study: PBMCs, B-cell-depleted T cells, or T cells were the source of the cDNA or gDNA that made up the material.

Authors' processing steps: Amplification with reference gene primers provided the estimates of nucleated cell counts. Sequencing was performed with immunoSEQ multiplex PCR; in TCRdb, only in-frame clones are kept and a portion is missing. The DNA gave D and trimming, while V, J and clone size come from that table. Here the sample spans around 150,000 clones, roughly 77% being singletons. The source of this sequence is a human donor in a cohort sampled during active COVID-19. Sequenced input: peripheral blood. This chain links TRBV30 with TRBJ1-5; tentatively, D is TRBD1 (5 bases). This CDR3 is CAWSDRQNNQPQHF. CDR3 bases: TGTGCCTGGAGTGACAGACAGAATAATCAGCCCCAGCATTTT.